This record covers a single T cell receptor beta chain. These gene names are mouse names. The sequenced fragment ends 1 residue before the CDR3 boundary, so the rest is inferred from the germline J gene. The data were taken from a study of tissue T cells after allogeneic stem cell transplantation. Method: immunoSEQ multiplex PCR; TCRdb's copy keeps in-frame clones and lacks some. The data hold tens of thousands of clones, with around 70% observed a single time. CDR1 is NNHNN and CDR2 is SYGAGS in the germline V gene (reference sequence). CDR3 length: 16 residues. V shed 3 bases, J shed 0 bases, and the junction held 4 bases outside the gene matches.

This chain links TRBV13-2 with TRBJ2-4; 10 bases match TRBD2. The clonotype originates from a pool of C57BL/6 mice in good health. Material for sequencing was sorted cells pooled from one or two spleens. The CDR3 DNA, read in part, is TGTGCCAGCGGTGGGACTGGGGGAGGGAGTCAAAACACCTTGTAC. Protein: CASGGTGGGSQNTLY. The full CDR3 is CASGGTGGGSQNTLYF.